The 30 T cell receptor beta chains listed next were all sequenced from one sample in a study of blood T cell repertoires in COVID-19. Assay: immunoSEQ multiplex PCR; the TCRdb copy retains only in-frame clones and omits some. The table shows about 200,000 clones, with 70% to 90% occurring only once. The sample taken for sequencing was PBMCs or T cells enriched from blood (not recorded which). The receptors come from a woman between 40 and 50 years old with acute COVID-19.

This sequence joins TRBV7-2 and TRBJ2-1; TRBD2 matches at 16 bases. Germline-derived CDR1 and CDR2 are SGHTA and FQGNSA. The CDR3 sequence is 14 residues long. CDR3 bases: TGTGCTGGGGGACTAGCGGGAGGGCGCGATGAGCAGTTCTTC. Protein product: CAGGLAGGRDEQFF.

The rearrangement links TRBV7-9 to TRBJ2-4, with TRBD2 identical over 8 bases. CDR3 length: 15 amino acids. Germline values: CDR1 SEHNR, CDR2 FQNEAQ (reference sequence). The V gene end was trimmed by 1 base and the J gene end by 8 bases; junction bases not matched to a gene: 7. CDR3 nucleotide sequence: TGTGCCAGCAGCTTAGGAGCGGGAGTGGGGGACATTCAGTACTTC. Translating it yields CASSLGAGVGDIQYF.

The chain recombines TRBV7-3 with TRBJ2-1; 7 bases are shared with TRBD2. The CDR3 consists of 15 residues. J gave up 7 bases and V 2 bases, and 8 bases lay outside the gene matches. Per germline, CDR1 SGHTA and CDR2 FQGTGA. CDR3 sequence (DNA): TGTGCCAGCAGCTTATGGACCGGGACTACAAATGAGCAGTTCTTC. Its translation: CASSLWTGTTNEQFF.

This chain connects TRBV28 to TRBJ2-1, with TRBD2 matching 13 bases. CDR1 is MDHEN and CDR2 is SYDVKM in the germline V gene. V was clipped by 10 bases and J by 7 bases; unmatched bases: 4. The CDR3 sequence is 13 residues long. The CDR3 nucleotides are TGTGCCACGTTGGGACTAGCGGGAAATGAGCAGTTCTTC. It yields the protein CATLGLAGNEQFF.

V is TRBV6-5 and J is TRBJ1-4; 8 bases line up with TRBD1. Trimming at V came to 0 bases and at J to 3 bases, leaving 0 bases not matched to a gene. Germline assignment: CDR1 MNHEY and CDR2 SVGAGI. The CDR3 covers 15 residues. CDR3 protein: CASSYSTGANEKLFF. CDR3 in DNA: TGTGCCAGCAGTTACTCGACAGGGGCTAATGAAAAACTGTTTTTT.

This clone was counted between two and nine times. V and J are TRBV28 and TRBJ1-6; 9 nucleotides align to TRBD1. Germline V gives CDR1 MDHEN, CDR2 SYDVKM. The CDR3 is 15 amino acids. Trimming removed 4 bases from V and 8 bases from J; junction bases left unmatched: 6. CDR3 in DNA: TGTGCCAGCAGTTCGGGACAGGGACTTTATTCACCCCTCCACTTT. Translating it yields CASSSGQGLYSPLHF.

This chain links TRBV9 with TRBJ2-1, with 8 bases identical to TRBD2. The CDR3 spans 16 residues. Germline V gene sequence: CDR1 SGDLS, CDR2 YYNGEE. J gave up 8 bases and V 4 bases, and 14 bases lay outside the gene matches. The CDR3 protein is CASSPRTSRAFDEQFF. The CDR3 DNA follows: TGTGCCAGCAGCCCCCGGACTAGCAGAGCTTTCGATGAGCAGTTCTTC.

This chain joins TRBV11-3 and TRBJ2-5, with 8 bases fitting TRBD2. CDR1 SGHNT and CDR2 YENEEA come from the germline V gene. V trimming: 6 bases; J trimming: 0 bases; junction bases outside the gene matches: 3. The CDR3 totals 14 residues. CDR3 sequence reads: CASRISGNQETQYF. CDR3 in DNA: TGTGCCAGCAGGATTAGCGGGAACCAAGAGACCCAGTACTTC.

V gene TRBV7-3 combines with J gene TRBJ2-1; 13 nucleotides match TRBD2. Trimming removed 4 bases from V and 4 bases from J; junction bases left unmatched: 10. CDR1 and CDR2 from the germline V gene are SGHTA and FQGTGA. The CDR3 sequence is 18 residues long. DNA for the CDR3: TGTGCCAGCAGCTCCGGCTGGGGACTAGCGGGACCTTACAATGAGCAGTTCTTC. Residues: CASSSGWGLAGPYNEQFF.

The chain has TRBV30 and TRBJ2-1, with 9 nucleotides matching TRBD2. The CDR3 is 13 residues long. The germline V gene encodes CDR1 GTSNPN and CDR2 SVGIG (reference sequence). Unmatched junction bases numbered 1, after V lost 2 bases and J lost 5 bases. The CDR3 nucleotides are TGTGCCTGGAGTCTAGCGGGAAACAATGAGCAGTTCTTC. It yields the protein CAWSLAGNNEQFF.

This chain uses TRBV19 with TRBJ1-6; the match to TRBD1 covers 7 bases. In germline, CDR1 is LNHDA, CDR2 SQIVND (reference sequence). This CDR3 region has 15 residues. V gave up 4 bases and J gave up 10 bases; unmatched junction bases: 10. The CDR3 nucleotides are TGTGCCAGTAGTAGCCAGAGGACAGGAGGCTCACCCCTCCACTTT. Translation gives CASSSQRTGGSPLHF. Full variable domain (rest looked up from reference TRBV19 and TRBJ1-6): DGGITQSPKYLFRKEGQNVTLSCEQNLNHDAMYWYRQDPGQGLRLIYYSQIVNDFQKGDIAEGYSVSREKKESFPLTVTSAQKNPTAFYLCASSSQRTGGSPLHFGNGTRLTVT.

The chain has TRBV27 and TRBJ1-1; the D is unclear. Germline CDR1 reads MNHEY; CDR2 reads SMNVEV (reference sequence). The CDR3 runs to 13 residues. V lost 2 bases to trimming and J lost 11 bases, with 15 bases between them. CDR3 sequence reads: CASSLGYRRSAFF. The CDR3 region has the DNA TGTGCCAGCAGTTTAGGGTACCGGAGAAGCGCTTTCTTT.

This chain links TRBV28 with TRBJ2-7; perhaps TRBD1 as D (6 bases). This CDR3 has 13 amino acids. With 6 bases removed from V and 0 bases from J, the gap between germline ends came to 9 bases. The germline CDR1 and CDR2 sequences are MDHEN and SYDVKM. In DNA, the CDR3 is TGTGCCAGCAGCTCGGACAGCTCCTACGAGCAGTACTTC. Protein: CASSSDSSYEQYF.

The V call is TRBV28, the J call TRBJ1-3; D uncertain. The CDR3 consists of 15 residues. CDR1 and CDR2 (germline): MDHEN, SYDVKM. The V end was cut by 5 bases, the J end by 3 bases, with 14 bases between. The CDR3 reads CASSTVKLGGNTIYF. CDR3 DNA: TGTGCCAGCAGTACAGTGAAGTTGGGTGGAAACACCATATATTTT.

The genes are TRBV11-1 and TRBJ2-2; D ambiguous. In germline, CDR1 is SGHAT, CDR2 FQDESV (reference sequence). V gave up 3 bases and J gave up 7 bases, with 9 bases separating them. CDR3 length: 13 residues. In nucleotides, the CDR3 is TGTGCCAGCAGCTTTCCGAGTGGCGGGGAGCTGTTTTTT. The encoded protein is CASSFPSGGELFF.

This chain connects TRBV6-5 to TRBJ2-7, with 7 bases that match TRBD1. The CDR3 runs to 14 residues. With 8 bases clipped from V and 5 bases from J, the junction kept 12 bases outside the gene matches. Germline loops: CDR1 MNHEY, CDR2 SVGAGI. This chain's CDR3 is CASGYWTGRNEQYF. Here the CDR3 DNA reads TGTGCCAGCGGGTATTGGACAGGAAGGAACGAGCAGTACTTC.

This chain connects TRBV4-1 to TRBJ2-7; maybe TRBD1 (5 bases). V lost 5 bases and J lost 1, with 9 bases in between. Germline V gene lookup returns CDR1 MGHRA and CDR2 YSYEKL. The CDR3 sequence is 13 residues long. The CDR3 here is CASSSTESYEQYF. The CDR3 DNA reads TGCGCCAGCAGCTCGACAGAGTCCTACGAGCAGTACTTC.

Here the CDR3 DNA reads TGCAGCGTAGCGTGGGGCAACACTGAAGCTTTCTTT. Protein sequence: CSVAWGNTEAFF. This chain uses TRBV29-1 with TRBJ1-1; D is perhaps TRBD1 (5 bases). From germline, CDR1 is SQVTM and CDR2 ANQGSEA. V was cut by 6 bases and J by 2 bases, with 10 bases left in between. The CDR3 extends over 12 amino acids.

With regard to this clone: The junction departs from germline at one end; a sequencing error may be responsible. CDR3 loop: CASIEQSRPYGYTF. DNA of the CDR3: TGTGCCAGCATTGAACAGTCCCGCCCCTATGGCTACACCTTC. V is TRBV6-1 and J is TRBJ1-2; no clear D gene. CDR3 length: 14 amino acids. Germline CDR1 and CDR2: MNHNS and SASEGT.

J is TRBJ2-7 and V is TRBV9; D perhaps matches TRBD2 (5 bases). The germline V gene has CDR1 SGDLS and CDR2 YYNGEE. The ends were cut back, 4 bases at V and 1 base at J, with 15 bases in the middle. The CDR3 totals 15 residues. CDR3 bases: TGTGCCAGCAGCCGAGCGGCAATGGGTTCCTACGAGCAGTACTTC. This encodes CASSRAAMGSYEQYF.

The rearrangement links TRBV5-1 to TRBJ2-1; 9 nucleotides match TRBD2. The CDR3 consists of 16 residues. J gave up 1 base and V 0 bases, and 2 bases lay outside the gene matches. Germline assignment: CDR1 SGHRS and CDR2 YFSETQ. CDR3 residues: CASSLAAGGSYNEQFF. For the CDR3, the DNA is TGCGCCAGCAGCTTGGCAGCGGGAGGATCCTACAATGAGCAGTTCTTC.

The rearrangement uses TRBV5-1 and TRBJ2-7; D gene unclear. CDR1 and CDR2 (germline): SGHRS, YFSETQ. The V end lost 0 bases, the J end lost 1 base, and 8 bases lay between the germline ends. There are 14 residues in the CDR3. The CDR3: CASSLAVASYEQYF. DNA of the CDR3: TGCGCCAGCAGCTTGGCTGTAGCATCCTACGAGCAGTACTTC.

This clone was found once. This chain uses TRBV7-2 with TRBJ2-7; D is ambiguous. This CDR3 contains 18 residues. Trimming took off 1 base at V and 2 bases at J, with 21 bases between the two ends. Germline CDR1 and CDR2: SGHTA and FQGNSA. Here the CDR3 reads CASSLGLVGSVVPYEQYF. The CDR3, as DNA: TGTGCCAGCAGCTTAGGGCTAGTAGGATCTGTAGTCCCCTACGAGCAGTACTTC.

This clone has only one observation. The CDR3 region has the DNA TGTGCCACCAGCGGACAGGGGAGTCCCCAGCATTTT. It encodes CATSGQGSPQHF. The rearrangement uses TRBV24-1 and TRBJ1-5; 9 bases map to TRBD1. The CDR3 covers 12 residues. CDR1 is KGHDR and CDR2 is SFDVKD in the germline V gene. The J segment lost 10 bases and the V segment lost 7 bases, leaving 4 bases of the junction unmatched.

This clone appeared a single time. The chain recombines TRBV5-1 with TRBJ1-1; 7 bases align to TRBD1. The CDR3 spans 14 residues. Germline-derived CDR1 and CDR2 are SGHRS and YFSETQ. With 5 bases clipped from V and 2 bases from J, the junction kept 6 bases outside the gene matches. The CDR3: CASRPGTENTEAFF. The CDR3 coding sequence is TGCGCCAGCAGACCCGGGACAGAAAACACTGAAGCTTTCTTT.

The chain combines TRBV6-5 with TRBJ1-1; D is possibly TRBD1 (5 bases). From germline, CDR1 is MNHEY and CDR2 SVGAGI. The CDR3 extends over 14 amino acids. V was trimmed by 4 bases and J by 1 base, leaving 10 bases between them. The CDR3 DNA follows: TGTGCCAGCAGTTCATGGGGGGGGAACACTGAAGCTTTCTTT. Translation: CASSSWGGNTEAFF.

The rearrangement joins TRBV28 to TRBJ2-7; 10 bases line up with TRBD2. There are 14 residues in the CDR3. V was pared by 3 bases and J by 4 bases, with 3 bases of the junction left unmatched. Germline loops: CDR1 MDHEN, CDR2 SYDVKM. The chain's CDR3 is CASSFTSGAYEQYF. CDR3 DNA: TGTGCCAGCAGTTTCACTAGCGGGGCATACGAGCAGTACTTC. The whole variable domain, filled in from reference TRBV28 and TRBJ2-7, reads DVKVTQSSRYLVKRTGEKVFLECVQDMDHENMFWYRQDPGLGLRLIYFSYDVKMKEKGDIPEGYSVSREKKERFSLILESASTNQTSMYLCASSFTSGAYEQYFGPGTRLTVT.

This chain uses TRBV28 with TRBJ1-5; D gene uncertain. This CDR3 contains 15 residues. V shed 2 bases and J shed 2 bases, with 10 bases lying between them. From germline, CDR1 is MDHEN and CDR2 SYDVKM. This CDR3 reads CASSLPSRGNQPQHF. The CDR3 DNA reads TGTGCCAGCAGTTTACCCAGCCGGGGCAATCAGCCCCAGCATTTT.

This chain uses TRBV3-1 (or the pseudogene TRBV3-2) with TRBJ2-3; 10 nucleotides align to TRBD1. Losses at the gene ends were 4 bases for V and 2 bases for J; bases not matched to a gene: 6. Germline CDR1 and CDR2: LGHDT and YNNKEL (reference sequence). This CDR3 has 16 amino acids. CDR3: CASSLRQGASTDTQYF. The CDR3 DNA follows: TGTGCCAGCAGCCTAAGACAGGGGGCCTCCACAGATACGCAGTATTTT.

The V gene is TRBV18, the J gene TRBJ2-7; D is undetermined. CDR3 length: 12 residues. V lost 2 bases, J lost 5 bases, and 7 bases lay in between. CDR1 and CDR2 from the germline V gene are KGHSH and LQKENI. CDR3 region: CASSPSEHEQYF. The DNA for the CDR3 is TGTGCCAGCTCACCATCGGAGCACGAGCAGTACTTC.